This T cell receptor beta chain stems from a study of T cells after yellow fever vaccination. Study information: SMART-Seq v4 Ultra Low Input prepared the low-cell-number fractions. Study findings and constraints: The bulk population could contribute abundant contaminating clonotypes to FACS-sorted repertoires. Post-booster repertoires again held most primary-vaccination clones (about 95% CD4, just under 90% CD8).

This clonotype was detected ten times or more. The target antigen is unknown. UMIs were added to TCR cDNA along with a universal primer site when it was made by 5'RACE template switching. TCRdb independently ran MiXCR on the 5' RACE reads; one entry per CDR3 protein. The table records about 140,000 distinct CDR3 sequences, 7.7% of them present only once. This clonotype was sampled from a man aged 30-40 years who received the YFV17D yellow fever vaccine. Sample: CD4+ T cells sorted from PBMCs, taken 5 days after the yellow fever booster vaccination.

CDR3 loop: CASGFGQGRQDTQYF. The CDR3 region has the DNA TGTGCTAGTGGCTTCGGACAGGGGAGGCAAGATACGCAGTATTTT. The gene calls are TRBV12-5 and TRBJ2-3; 9 bases fit TRBD1. The germline gives CDR1 LGHNT, CDR2 FRNRAP. The V segment lost 6 bases and the J segment 5 bases; nucleotides outside the gene matches: 9. There are 15 residues in the CDR3.